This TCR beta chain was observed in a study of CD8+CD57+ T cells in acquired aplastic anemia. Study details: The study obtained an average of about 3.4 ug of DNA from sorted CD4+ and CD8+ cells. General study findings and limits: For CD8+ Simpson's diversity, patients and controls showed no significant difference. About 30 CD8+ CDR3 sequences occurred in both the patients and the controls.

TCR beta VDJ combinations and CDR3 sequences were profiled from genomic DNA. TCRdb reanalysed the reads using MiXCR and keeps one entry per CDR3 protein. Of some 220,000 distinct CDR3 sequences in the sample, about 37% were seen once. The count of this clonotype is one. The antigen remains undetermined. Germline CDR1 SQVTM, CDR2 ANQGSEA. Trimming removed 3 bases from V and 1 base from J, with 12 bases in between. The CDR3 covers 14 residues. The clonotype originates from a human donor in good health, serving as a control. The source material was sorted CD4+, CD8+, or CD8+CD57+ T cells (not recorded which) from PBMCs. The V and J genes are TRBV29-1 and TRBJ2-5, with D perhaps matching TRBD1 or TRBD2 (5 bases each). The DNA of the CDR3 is TGCAGCGTTGACCGAGGGGATAGCCAAGAGACCCAGTACTTC. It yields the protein CSVDRGDSQETQYF.